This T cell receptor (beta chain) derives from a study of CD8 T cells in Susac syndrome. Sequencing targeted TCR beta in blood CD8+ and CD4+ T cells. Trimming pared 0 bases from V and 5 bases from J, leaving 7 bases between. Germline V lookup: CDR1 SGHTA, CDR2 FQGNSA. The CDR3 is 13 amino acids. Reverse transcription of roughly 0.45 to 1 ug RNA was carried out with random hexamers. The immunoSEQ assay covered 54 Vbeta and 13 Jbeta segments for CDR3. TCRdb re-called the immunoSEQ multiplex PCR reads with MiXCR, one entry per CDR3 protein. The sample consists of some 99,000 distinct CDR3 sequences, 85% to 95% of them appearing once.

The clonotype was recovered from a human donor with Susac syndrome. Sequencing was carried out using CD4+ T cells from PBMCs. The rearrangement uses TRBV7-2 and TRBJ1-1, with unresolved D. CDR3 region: CASSLATGTEAFF. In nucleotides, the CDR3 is TGTGCCAGCAGCTTAGCTACGGGGACTGAAGCTTTCTTT. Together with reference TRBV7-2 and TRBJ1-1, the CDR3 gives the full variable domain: GAGVSQSPSNKVTEKGKDVELRCDPISGHTALYWYRQSLGQGLEFLIYFQGNSAPDKSGLPSDRFSAERTGGSVSTLTIQRTQQEDSAVYLCASSLATGTEAFFGQGTRLTVV.